Sequencing of this T cell receptor beta chain was carried out in a study of T cell changes during pregnancy in multiple sclerosis. As concerns this clone: This sample includes further DNA sequences coding for the same CDR3.

V shed 2 bases and J 2 bases; nucleotides not matched to a gene: 1. The CDR3 runs to 14 residues. In germline, CDR1 is MNHEY, CDR2 SMNVEV (reference sequence). TCRdb keeps only in-frame clones here, not all; method: immunoSEQ multiplex PCR. The sample yields 40,000 to 50,000 clones, 85% to 95% seen once. The chain has TRBV27 and TRBJ2-7, with 9 bases lining up with TRBD2. Sequencing used CD8+ T cells from peripheral blood mononuclear cells, obtained in the third trimester of pregnancy. This clonotype originated in a female donor with multiple sclerosis, enrolled in a pregnancy study. Here the CDR3 DNA reads TGTGCCAGCAGTTTAGGCGGGAGGGCCTACGAGCAGTACTTC. It translates to CASSLGGRAYEQYF.